A selection of T cell receptor beta chains follows, all from one sample in a study of OX40 agonist ivuxolimab in advanced cancers. The repertoire was sequenced with immunoSEQ multiplex PCR; TCRdb's copy has only in-frame clones and lacks some. The profile shows roughly 80,000 clones, approximately 89% of them singletons. Source: CD4+ or CD8+ T cells sorted from blood, taken in a trial of the OX40 agonist ivuxolimab. The receptors originated from an adult with an advanced solid tumor such as melanoma, head and neck, liver or kidney cancer. Each CDR3 is given with its conserved first and last residue. D genes are given only for firm matches. Clone size is shown for a subset of rows, as once, few, many or a class of expanded clone.

TRBV5-1	NA	NA	TRBJ1-6	TGCGCCAGCAGCTCTGTGCAGGATTGGAATTCACCCCTCCACTTT	CASSSVQDWNSPLHF
TRBV27	NA	NA	TRBJ1-5	TGTGCCACCTCGAGTGGGCGTCAGCCCCAGCATTTT	CATSSGRQPQHF
TRBV18	NA	NA	TRBJ2-1	TGTGCCAGCTCCCGGGACAACTACAATGAGCAGTTCTTC	CASSRDNYNEQFF
TRBV2	NA	TRBD2	TRBJ2-3	TGTGCCAGCATGGACGGACTAGCGGCTAGCACAGATACGCAGTATTTT	CASMDGLAASTDTQYF
TRBV10-3	NA	NA	TRBJ1-2	TGTGCCATCCACAGGGTGAGCTATGGCTACACCTTC	CAIHRVSYGYTF
TRBV7-2	NA	NA	TRBJ1-2	TGTGCCAGCAGCTCCCGGGGCAGCAGTTATGGCTACACCTTC	CASSSRGSSYGYTF
TRBV6-1	NA	NA	TRBJ1-2	TGTGCCAGCAGTGAAACAGAGCAGGCTGACTATGGCTACACCTTC	CASSETEQADYGYTF
TRBV15	NA	NA	TRBJ2-7	TGTGCCACCAGCAGAGAGAGGGGTCATCTCGACGAGCAGTACTTC	CATSRERGHLDEQYF
TRBV30	once	TRBD1	TRBJ2-7	TGTGCCTGGGTGGGACAGGGGCGGTTCGGCGAGCAGTACTTC	CAWVGQGRFGEQYF
TRBV6-1	NA	TRBD2	TRBJ2-1	TGTGCCAGCAGTGAGAATTTGATGACTAGCGATCGTAACAATGAGCAGTTCTTC	CASSENLMTSDRNNEQFF
TRBV2	NA	NA	TRBJ2-5	TGTGCCATCGTTACAGGGTCTCAAGAGACCCAGTACTTC	CAIVTGSQETQYF
TRBV5-1	NA	NA	TRBJ1-5	TGCGCCAGCAGCCTCACGGGGGTCCTCAATCAGCCCCAGCATTTT	CASSLTGVLNQPQHF
TRBV5-1	NA	NA	TRBJ2-1	TGCGCCAGCAGCCCCAGCTCGAGCTCCTACAATGAGCAGTTCTTC	CASSPSSSSYNEQFF
TRBV4-2	once	NA	TRBJ1-4	TGTGCCAGCAGCCAAGGCAGGGGCGGTGAAAAACTGTTTTTT	CASSQGRGGEKLFF
TRBV28	NA	TRBD2	TRBJ2-5	TGTGCCAGCAGTCAGGCCGGGACTAGCGGTTTAGAGACCCAGTACTTC	CASSQAGTSGLETQYF
TRBV2	NA	NA	TRBJ2-7	TGTGCCAGCACGACGGAGTCCTACGAGCAGTACTTC	CASTTESYEQYF